The rows below give T cell receptor beta chains drawn from one sample of a study of T cells in Graves' hyperthyroidism and ophthalmopathy. From the multiplex PCR reads, TCRdb called clonotypes with MiXCR, one entry per CDR3 protein. Here the sample spans about 290,000 distinct CDR3 sequences, approximately 19% being singletons. Sequenced sample: blood. These receptors came from a man between 50 and 59 years old with Graves' ophthalmopathy. Each CDR3 is given with its conserved first and last residue. Fields, in order: J gene, D gene, V gene, clone size, CDR3 protein, CDR3 DNA. D genes are given only for firm matches. For some rows the clone size is stated as once, few or many, or as a class when expanded; others skip it.

TRBJ2-7	TRBD2	TRBV11-1	few	CASSRAGGPNPYEQYF	TGTGCCAGCAGCCGGGCGGGAGGGCCTAATCCCTACGAGCAGTACTTC
TRBJ2-7	NA	TRBV20-1	NA	CSARVQASYEQYF	TGCAGTGCTAGAGTCCAGGCTTCCTACGAGCAGTACTTC
TRBJ2-3	TRBD2	TRBV6-1	NA	CASSEGGRWGDTQYF	TGTGCCAGCAGTGAGGGGGGGAGGTGGGGAGATACGCAGTATTTT
TRBJ2-1	TRBD1	TRBV7-3	few	CASSLTGDAYNEQFF	TGTGCCAGCAGCCTCACAGGGGACGCCTACAATGAGCAGTTCTTC
TRBJ2-1	NA	TRBV10-2	NA	CASSSDYNEQFF	TGCGCCAGCAGCTCCGACTACAATGAGCAGTTCTTC
TRBJ2-3	TRBD2	TRBV7-2	many	CASSLSGSGNTQYF	TGTGCCAGCAGCCTCAGCGGGAGTGGAAATACGCAGTATTTT
TRBJ2-2	NA	TRBV7-6	NA	CASRTESSGTPGELFF	TGTGCCAGCAGGACCGAGTCGTCCGGGACCCCCGGGGAGCTGTTTTTT
TRBJ1-1	NA	TRBV18	many	CATRGSSNTEAFF	TGTGCCACAAGGGGTTCTTCGAACACTGAAGCTTTCTTT
TRBJ1-5	NA	TRBV7-8	NA	CASSLGGGFQPQHF	TGTGCCAGCAGCTTAGGGGGGGGGTTTCAGCCCCAGCATTTT
TRBJ1-6	NA	TRBV5-4	NA	CASSRPGRGNSPLHF	TGTGCCAGCAGCCGCCCGGGGAGGGGGAATTCACCCCTCCACTTT
TRBJ2-7	TRBD1	TRBV2	many	CASSEIGRGNEQYF	TGTGCCAGCAGTGAAATCGGCAGGGGGAACGAGCAGTACTTC
TRBJ1-1	NA	TRBV2	many	CASLGQFTEAFF	TGTGCCAGCCTCGGTCAGTTCACTGAAGCTTTCTTT
TRBJ2-2	TRBD2	TRBV28	many	CASNLAAGELFF	TGTGCCAGCAATCTAGCGGCCGGGGAGCTGTTTTTT
TRBJ2-2	NA	TRBV12-5	many	CASGSKNTGELFF	TGTGCTAGTGGTAGCAAGAACACCGGGGAGCTGTTTTTT
TRBJ1-1	TRBD1	TRBV5-1	few	CASRPIGQGRTEAFF	TGCGCCAGCAGACCCATCGGACAGGGGAGGACTGAAGCTTTCTTT
TRBJ2-1	TRBD2	TRBV27	NA	CASSLSGSPNGEFF	TGTGCCAGCAGTCTTAGCGGGAGCCCAAACGGGGAGTTCTTC
TRBJ2-7	TRBD1	TRBV9	NA	CASSVSGGLDEQYF	TGTGCCAGCAGCGTATCAGGGGGCTTGGACGAGCAGTACTTC
TRBJ2-5	NA	TRBV7-9	many	CASSPGDAFGVKETQYF	TGTGCCAGCAGCCCCGGGGACGCTTTCGGGGTAAAAGAGACCCAGTACTTC